The next 20 T cell receptor beta chains were all read from a single sample in a study of glioma-infiltrating T cells after dendritic cell vaccination (dated by TCRdb to 2015 to 2016). The time point label corresponds to: after dendritic cell vaccination, including at tumor progression/relapse. The method was the immunoSEQ multiplex PCR assay. Sourced from immuneACCESS, this table was stored by TCRdb with only in-frame sequences that have V and J called. A share of the clones is absent; for the studies checked, an unresolved V gene accounts for under half, and the remainder has no known explanation. In this sample the table shows tens of thousands of clones, around 85% of which occur a single time. The ten largest account for more than 8.5% of the sample. The sample was blood, taken after dendritic cell vaccination. These receptors all stem from a human donor with glioblastoma.

V is TRBV29-1 and J is TRBJ2-4; maybe TRBD2 (6 bases). V lost 4 bases, J lost 1 base, and 8 bases lay in between. The CDR3 extends over 13 amino acids. Germline lookup yields CDR1 SQVTM and CDR2 ANQGSEA. As DNA, the CDR3 is TGCAGCGTTGCTGGGGGGGCCAAAAACATTCAGTACTTC. Protein sequence: CSVAGGAKNIQYF.

J is TRBJ2-5 and V is TRBV5-1, with 15 bases identical to TRBD2. The DNA end is a closer match to TRBJ2-7, so the J assignment may be wrong. This CDR3 contains 18 residues. The germline V gene encodes CDR1 SGHRS and CDR2 YFSETQ. The DNA for the CDR3 is TGCGCCAGCAGCCCGGGACTAGCGGGGGGCCCTCTGTCCCACGAGCAGTACTTC. Translating it yields CASSPGLAGGPLSHEQYF.

The J gene is TRBJ2-2, the V gene TRBV4-3; 8 bases are a match to TRBD1. Looked up from germline, CDR1 is LGHNA and CDR2 is YSLEER. The CDR3 length is 17 residues. Trimming took 0 bases from V and 9 from J; bases not matched to a gene: 12. CDR3: CASSQDRAGGSRWELFF. The CDR3 region has the DNA TGCGCCAGCAGCCAAGATAGGGCAGGGGGCAGTAGATGGGAGCTGTTTTTT.

This chain connects TRBV5-4 to TRBJ2-7; perhaps TRBD1 as D (6 bases). The CDR3 runs to 15 residues. V was clipped by 0 bases and J by 2 bases, with 12 bases between them. The germline V gene encodes CDR1 SGHNT and CDR2 YYREEE (reference sequence). In DNA form, the CDR3 reads TGTGCCAGCAGCTTGGGACAGGACATTGCCTACGAGCAGTACTTC. It specifies CASSLGQDIAYEQYF.

This clone was seen a handful of times. The chain joins TRBV19 to TRBJ1-1; D unclear. V lost 7 bases and J 1 base, leaving 13 bases between the germline ends. This CDR3 has 14 residues. The germline gives CDR1 LNHDA, CDR2 SQIVND (reference sequence). CDR3 region: CASKSGLQNTEAFF. DNA for the CDR3: TGTGCCAGTAAAAGCGGTTTACAGAACACTGAAGCTTTCTTT.

The chain employs TRBV19 and TRBJ1-1; TRBD1 matches at 7 bases. The J segment lost 0 bases and the V segment lost 6 bases, leaving 7 bases of the junction unmatched. The CDR3 has 15 residues. Germline assignment: CDR1 LNHDA and CDR2 SQIVND (reference sequence). The CDR3 reads CASRDTGTVNTEAFF. Here the CDR3 DNA reads TGTGCCAGTAGGGATACCGGGACAGTGAACACTGAAGCTTTCTTT. The variable domain in full, with the rest retrieved from reference TRBV19 and TRBJ1-1, is DGGITQSPKYLFRKEGQNVTLSCEQNLNHDAMYWYRQDPGQGLRLIYYSQIVNDFQKGDIAEGYSVSREKKESFPLTVTSAQKNPTAFYLCASRDTGTVNTEAFFGQGTRLTVV.

This clone was seen once. This chain connects TRBV9 to TRBJ2-1, with 11 bases aligning to TRBD2. The CDR3 has 16 residues. Trimming cost V 4 bases and J 9 bases; bases outside gene matches: 12. CDR1 and CDR2 from the germline V gene are SGDLS and YYNGEE. CDR3 in amino acids: CASSTLAGGRWGEQFF. CDR3 DNA: TGTGCCAGCAGCACCTTAGCGGGGGGGCGTTGGGGTGAGCAGTTCTTC. The variable domain in full, completed from reference TRBV9 and TRBJ2-1, reads DSGVTQTPKHLITATGQRVTLRCSPRSGDLSVYWYQQSLDQGLQFLIQYYNGEERAKGNILERFSAQQFPDLHSELNLSSLELGDSALYFCASSTLAGGRWGEQFFGPGTRLTVL.

This clone has only one observation. The chain employs TRBV9 and TRBJ2-7, with D perhaps matching TRBD1 (5 bases). Looked up from germline, CDR1 is SGDLS and CDR2 is YYNGEE. Trimming removed 0 bases from V and 3 bases from J, with 13 bases in between. This CDR3 has 15 residues. CDR3 sequence (DNA): TGTGCCAGCAGCGTAGAGGGTGGGGCGAACTACGAGCAGTACTTC. Its protein is CASSVEGGANYEQYF.

The chain couples TRBV15 to TRBJ2-1; 9 bases fit TRBD1. The V segment lost 1 base and the J segment 5 bases; nucleotides outside the gene matches: 12. This CDR3 is built from 18 residues. Germline values: CDR1 LNHNV, CDR2 YYDKDF (reference sequence). The CDR3, as DNA: TGTGCCACCAGCAGAGCTCAGATGGGACAGGGTGGTGACAATGAGCAGTTCTTC. Its translation is CATSRAQMGQGGDNEQFF.

This chain connects TRBV27 to TRBJ1-1, with D perhaps TRBD1 (5 bases). The germline CDR1 and CDR2 sequences are MNHEY and SMNVEV (reference sequence). The CDR3 sequence is 15 residues long. V dropped 2 bases and J dropped 1 base, with 11 bases sitting between them. The CDR3 region has the DNA TGTGCCAGCAGTTTACGTTTAGGGGAGAACACTGAAGCTTTCTTT. Its translation is CASSLRLGENTEAFF.

V and J are TRBV25-1 and TRBJ2-3, with a weak D call TRBD2 (7 bases). This CDR3 spans 14 amino acids. Trimming removed 5 bases from V and 6 bases from J, with 15 bases in between. The germline V gene has CDR1 MGHDK and CDR2 SYGVNS. The CDR3 coding sequence is TGTGCCAGCAGTAGGGGGGGGGCTACGGATACGCAGTATTTT. As protein: CASSRGGATDTQYF.

The chain has TRBV19 and TRBJ1-1; TRBD1 might be the D (6 bases). The CDR3 is 17 residues long. The V end was cut by 5 bases, the J end by 1 base, with 20 bases between. Looked up from germline, CDR1 is LNHDA and CDR2 is SQIVND (reference sequence). CDR3 sequence (DNA): TGTGCCAGTAGTCCATCGGGACATCTGGAAGGGAACACTGAAGCTTTCTTT. It encodes CASSPSGHLEGNTEAFF.

The V call is TRBV27, the J call TRBJ1-6; tentatively, D is TRBD1 (5 bases). Deletions cut 7 bases from V and 14 bases from J, with 24 bases between. The CDR3 is 15 amino acids. Germline V gene lookup returns CDR1 MNHEY and CDR2 SMNVEV (reference sequence). The CDR3 sequence: CASKVGRASGRALHF. Written as DNA, the CDR3 is TGTGCCAGCAAAGTCGGAAGGGCCTCAGGGAGGGCCCTCCACTTT.

The J gene is TRBJ2-2, the V gene TRBV4-2, with TRBD2 identical over 13 bases. V lost 1 base to trimming and J lost 7 bases; unmatched junction nucleotides: 6. CDR1 is LGHNA and CDR2 is YNFKEQ in the germline V gene. The CDR3 extends over 17 amino acids. This chain's CDR3 is CASSQGLAGGWVGELFF. The CDR3 DNA is TGTGCCAGCAGCCAAGGACTAGCGGGGGGTTGGGTCGGGGAGCTGTTTTTT.

The rearrangement uses TRBV4-1 and TRBJ2-3; tentatively, D is TRBD1 (5 bases). Germline lookup yields CDR1 MGHRA and CDR2 YSYEKL. This CDR3 comprises 13 residues. The V gene lost 8 bases and the J gene lost 6 bases, with 15 bases spanning the gap. The CDR3 coding sequence is TGCGCCAGCCAAGGGCAGGGAATTGATACGCAGTATTTT. It codes for CASQGQGIDTQYF.

The chain is built from TRBV5-6 and TRBJ1-1; D remains ambiguous. This CDR3 region has 13 residues. Germline V gene sequence: CDR1 SGHDT, CDR2 YYEEEE. Trimming cost V 2 bases and J 11 bases, with 16 bases left between them. CDR3 DNA: TGTGCCAGCAGCTTTACGAGTGTGGAGGTGGCTTTCTTT. Protein product: CASSFTSVEVAFF.

This clone showed up just a few times. This chain joins TRBV27 and TRBJ1-6, with D tentatively TRBD1 (5 bases). V was trimmed by 5 bases and J by 6 bases, leaving 14 bases between them. Germline CDR1 and CDR2: MNHEY and SMNVEV (reference sequence). The CDR3 totals 15 residues. The CDR3 DNA follows: TGTGCCAGCAGTAACCAGGGAATGAGTAATTCACCCCTCCACTTT. This encodes CASSNQGMSNSPLHF.

J is TRBJ1-6 and V is TRBV18, with 9 bases fitting TRBD1. Germline V gene lookup returns CDR1 KGHSH and CDR2 LQKENI. CDR3 size: 15 residues. V shed 4 bases and J 6 bases; nucleotides not matched to a gene: 4. The CDR3 nucleotides are TGTGCCAGCTCACGGACAGGGGATAGTAATTCACCCCTCCACTTT. Its translation: CASSRTGDSNSPLHF.

The chain carries TRBV2 and TRBJ1-1; 10 bases fit TRBD1. The CDR3 has 15 amino acids. Germline loops: CDR1 SNHLY, CDR2 FYNNEI. V lost 5 bases to trimming and J lost 8 bases; unmatched junction nucleotides: 11. CDR3 in DNA: TGTGCCAGCAGTCCTGACAGGGGGCGTACTGCGGAAGCTTTCTTT. This gives the protein CASSPDRGRTAEAFF.

The J gene is TRBJ2-2, the V gene TRBV2, with 9 nucleotides matching TRBD1. The CDR3 loop spans 15 amino acids. Germline values: CDR1 SNHLY, CDR2 FYNNEI. V lost 3 bases and J lost 4; bases outside the gene matches: 3. The DNA for the CDR3 is TGTGCCAGCAGTGAGGGACAGGGTGTCACCGGGGAGCTGTTTTTT. It yields the protein CASSEGQGVTGELFF.